This T cell receptor beta chain derives from a study of blood T cell repertoires in COVID-19. Looking at the study overall: Acute-phase and convalescent COVID-19 samples originated in the United States, Italy and Spain. T cells, B-cell-depleted T cells, or PBMCs provided the cDNA or gDNA that served as material.

As handled by the study authors: Estimation of nucleated cell counts was performed using reference gene primer amplification. Generated by immunoSEQ multiplex PCR, the TCRdb table keeps only in-frame clones and is missing some. The V and J calls and the clone size are those of that table, but D and trimming were determined from the DNA. The table has approximately 390,000 clones, roughly 90% seen once. V lost 2 bases and J lost 7; bases outside the gene matches: 2. The CDR3 sequence is 14 residues long. Germline lookup yields CDR1 SGHTA and CDR2 FQGTGA. The sequenced sample consisted of peripheral blood. The origin of this receptor is a man aged 18-30 years with active or convalescent COVID-19. V and J are TRBV7-3 and TRBJ2-2; 9 bases align to TRBD2. CDR3 protein: CASSLLAGSGELFF. The CDR3, as DNA: TGTGCCAGCAGCTTACTAGCGGGAAGCGGGGAGCTGTTTTTT. The variable domain in full, completed from reference TRBV7-3 and TRBJ2-2, reads GAGVSQTPSNKVTEKGKYVELRCDPISGHTALYWYRQSLGQGPEFLIYFQGTGAADDSGLPNDRFFAVRPEGSVSTLKIQRTERGDSAVYLCASSLLAGSGELFFGEGSRLTVL.